The source of this T cell receptor (beta chain) is a study of blood T cell repertoires in COVID-19. On the study more broadly: The United States, Italy and Spain provided the acute and convalescent COVID-19 samples. Sources were T cells, B-cell-depleted T cells, or PBMCs; the material itself was cDNA or gDNA.

Patients of the Seattle cohort, enrolled during active infection, were followed longitudinally. Here immunoSEQ multiplex PCR was the method, and the copy in TCRdb shows in-frame clones only, minus some. The sample yields about 95,000 clones, roughly 76% seen once. Unmatched junction bases numbered 5, after V lost 6 bases and J lost 5 bases. The CDR3 totals 14 residues. The germline gives CDR1 MNHEY, CDR2 SVGAGI. The receptor was derived from a man older than 75 with COVID-19, enrolled during active disease. The specimen was peripheral blood. This chain uses TRBV6-5 with TRBJ2-5; 11 nucleotides line up with TRBD1. The CDR3 sequence is CASSRTGGQETQYF. The CDR3 DNA is TGTGCCAGCAGCCGGACAGGGGGCCAGGAGACCCAGTACTTC.